The 2 T cell receptor beta chains in this list originate from one sample, sequenced in a study of CD8 T cells in ankylosing spondylitis. Study-wide results and caveats: Roughly eight highly homologous variants made up a TCR beta motif that seemed to typify ankylosing spondylitis blood.

These receptors have no identified antigens. TCRdb called the 5' RACE reads again in MiXCR, with one record for every CDR3 protein. The table shows around 480,000 distinct CDR3 sequences, with approximately 17% occurring only once. What was sequenced was blood, either unsorted or a sorted T cell fraction (not recorded which). The receptors here all came from a male donor with ankylosing spondylitis.

The chain has TRBV3-1 and TRBJ1-1; D is uncertain. The CDR3 contains 15 residues. The V end was cut by 4 bases, the J end by 4 bases, with 16 bases between. Germline CDR1 LGHDT, CDR2 YNNKEL (reference sequence). The CDR3 nucleotides are TGTGCCAGCAGCCCCTCCGGGGTATGGGGCACTGAAGCTTTCTTT. Residues: CASSPSGVWGTEAFF.

This clonotype was detected a few times. The CDR3 spells CASALWGEKLFF. The CDR3 region has the DNA TGTGCCAGCGCGCTATGGGGGGAAAAACTGTTTTTT. This chain links TRBV27 with TRBJ1-4, with D possibly matching TRBD1 (5 bases). The V end was cut by 8 bases, the J end by 8 bases, with 12 bases between. CDR3 length: 12 residues. Germline V gene data show CDR1 as MNHEY and CDR2 as SMNVEV (reference sequence).